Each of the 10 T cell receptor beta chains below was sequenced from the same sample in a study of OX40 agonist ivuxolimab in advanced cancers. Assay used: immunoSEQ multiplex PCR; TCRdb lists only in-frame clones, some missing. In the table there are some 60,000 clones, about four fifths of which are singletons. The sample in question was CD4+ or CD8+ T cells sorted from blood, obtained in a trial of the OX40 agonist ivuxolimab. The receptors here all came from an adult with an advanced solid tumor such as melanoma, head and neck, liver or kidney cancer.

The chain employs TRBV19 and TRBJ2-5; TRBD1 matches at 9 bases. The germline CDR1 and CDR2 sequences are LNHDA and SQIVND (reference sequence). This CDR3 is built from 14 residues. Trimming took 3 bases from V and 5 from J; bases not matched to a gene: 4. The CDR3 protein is CASSIRDRVETQYF. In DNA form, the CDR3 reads TGTGCCAGTAGTATCCGGGACAGGGTCGAGACCCAGTACTTC.

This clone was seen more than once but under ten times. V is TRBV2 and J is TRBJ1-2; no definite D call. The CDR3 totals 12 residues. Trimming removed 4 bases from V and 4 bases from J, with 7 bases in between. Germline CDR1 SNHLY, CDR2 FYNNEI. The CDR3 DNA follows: TGTGCCAGCAGTGCGGGAAGCTATGGCTACACCTTC. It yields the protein CASSAGSYGYTF.

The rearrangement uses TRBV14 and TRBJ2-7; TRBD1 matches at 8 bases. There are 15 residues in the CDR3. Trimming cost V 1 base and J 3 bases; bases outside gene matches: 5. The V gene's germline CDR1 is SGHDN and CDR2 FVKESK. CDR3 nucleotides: TGTGCCAGCAGCCAAGGTTGGGGACAGGTCTACGAGCAGTACTTC. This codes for CASSQGWGQVYEQYF. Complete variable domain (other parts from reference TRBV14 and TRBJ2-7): EAGVTQFPSHSVIEKGQTVTLRCDPISGHDNLYWYRRVMGKEIKFLLHFVKESKQDESGMPNNRFLAERTGGTYSTLKVQPAELEDSGVYFCASSQGWGQVYEQYFGPGTRLTVT.

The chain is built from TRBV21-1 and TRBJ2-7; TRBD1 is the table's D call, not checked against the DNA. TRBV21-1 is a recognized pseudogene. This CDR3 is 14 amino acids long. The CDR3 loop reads CASRLVGGGYEQYF. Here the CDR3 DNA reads TGTGCCAGCCGCTTGGTAGGGGGCGGCTACGAGCAGTACTTC.

The CDR3, as DNA: TGTGCCAGCAGTGAATCCGGTTATAGCAATCAGCCCCAGCATTTT. This translates into CASSESGYSNQPQHF. The V and J genes are TRBV2 and TRBJ1-5; D gene uncertain. The CDR3 extends over 15 amino acids. V gave up 2 bases and J gave up 0 bases, with 8 bases separating them. CDR1 SNHLY and CDR2 FYNNEI come from the germline V gene.

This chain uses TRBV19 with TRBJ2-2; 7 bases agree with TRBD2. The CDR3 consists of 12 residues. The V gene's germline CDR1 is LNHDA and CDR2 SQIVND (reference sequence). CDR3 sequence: CAASGNTGELFF. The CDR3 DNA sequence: TGTGCAGCTAGCGGGAACACCGGGGAGCTGTTTTTT.

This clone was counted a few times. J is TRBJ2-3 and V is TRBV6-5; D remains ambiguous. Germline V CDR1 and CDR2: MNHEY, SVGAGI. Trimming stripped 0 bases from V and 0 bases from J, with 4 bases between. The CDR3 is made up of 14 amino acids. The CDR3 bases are TGTGCCAGCAGTTACTCGACTAGCACAGATACGCAGTATTTT. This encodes CASSYSTSTDTQYF.

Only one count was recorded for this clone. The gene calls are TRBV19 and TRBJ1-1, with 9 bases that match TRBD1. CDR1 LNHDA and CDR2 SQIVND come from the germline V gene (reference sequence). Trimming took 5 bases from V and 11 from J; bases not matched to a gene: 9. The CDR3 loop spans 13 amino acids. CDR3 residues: CASSPGQGQGAFF. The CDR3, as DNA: TGTGCCAGTAGTCCAGGACAGGGGCAAGGGGCTTTCTTT.

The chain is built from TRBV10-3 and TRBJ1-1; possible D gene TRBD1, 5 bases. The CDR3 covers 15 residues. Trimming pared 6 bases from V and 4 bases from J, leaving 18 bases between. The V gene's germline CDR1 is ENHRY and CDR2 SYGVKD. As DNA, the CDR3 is TGTGCCATCAGGGACCCTAGTGCGGGGGGCACTGAAGCTTTCTTT. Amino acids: CAIRDPSAGGTEAFF.

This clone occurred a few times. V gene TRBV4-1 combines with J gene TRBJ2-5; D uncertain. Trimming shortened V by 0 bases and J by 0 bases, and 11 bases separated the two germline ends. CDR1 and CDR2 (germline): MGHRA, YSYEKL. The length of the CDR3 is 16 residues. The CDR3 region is CASSQEAERHQETQYF. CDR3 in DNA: TGCGCCAGCAGCCAAGAGGCAGAAAGGCACCAAGAGACCCAGTACTTC.